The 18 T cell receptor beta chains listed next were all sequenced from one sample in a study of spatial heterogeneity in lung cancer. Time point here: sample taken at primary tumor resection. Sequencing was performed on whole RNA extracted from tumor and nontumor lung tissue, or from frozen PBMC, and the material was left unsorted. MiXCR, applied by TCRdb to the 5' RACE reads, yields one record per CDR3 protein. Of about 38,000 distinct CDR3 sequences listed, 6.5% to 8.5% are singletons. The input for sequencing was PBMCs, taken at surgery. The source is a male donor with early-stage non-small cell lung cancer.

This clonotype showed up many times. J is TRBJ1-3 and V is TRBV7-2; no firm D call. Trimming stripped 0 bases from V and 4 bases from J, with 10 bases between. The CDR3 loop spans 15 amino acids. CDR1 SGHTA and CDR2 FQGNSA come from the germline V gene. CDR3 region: CASSLAGSRGNTIYF. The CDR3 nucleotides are TGTGCCAGCAGCTTAGCGGGCAGTAGGGGAAACACCATATATTTT.

CDR3 coding DNA: TGTGCCAGCTCACCATTAACAGGATCGAACTATGGCTACACCTTC. This encodes CASSPLTGSNYGYTF. This rearrangement joins TRBV18 to TRBJ1-2; maybe TRBD1 (5 bases). This CDR3 spans 15 amino acids. Germline CDR1 is KGHSH and CDR2 is LQKENI. Trimming cost V 2 bases and J 2 bases, with 12 bases left between them.

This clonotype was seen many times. CDR3 sequence: CASSLDRGDTQYF. The CDR3, as DNA: TGTGCCAGCAGCCTGGACAGGGGGGATACGCAGTATTTT. This chain connects TRBV7-3 to TRBJ2-3; 10 nucleotides agree with TRBD1. Trimming at V came to 5 bases and at J to 6 bases, leaving 2 bases not matched to a gene. The CDR3 is 13 amino acids. Germline values: CDR1 SGHTA, CDR2 FQGTGA.

CDR3: CAISGQGYEQYF. In DNA, the CDR3 is TGTGCCATCAGTGGACAGGGGTACGAGCAGTACTTC. The chain employs TRBV10-3 and TRBJ2-7; 8 bases map to TRBD1. This CDR3 is 12 amino acids long. V lost 4 bases to trimming and J lost 4 bases; unmatched junction nucleotides: 0. Germline V CDR1 and CDR2: ENHRY, SYGVKD.

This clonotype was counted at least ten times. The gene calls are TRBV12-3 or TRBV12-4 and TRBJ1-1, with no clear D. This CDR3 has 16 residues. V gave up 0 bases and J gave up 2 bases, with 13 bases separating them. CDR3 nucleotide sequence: TGTGCCAGCAGTTTAGCTGAGGCAGGTGTCAACACTGAAGCTTTCTTT. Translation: CASSLAEAGVNTEAFF.

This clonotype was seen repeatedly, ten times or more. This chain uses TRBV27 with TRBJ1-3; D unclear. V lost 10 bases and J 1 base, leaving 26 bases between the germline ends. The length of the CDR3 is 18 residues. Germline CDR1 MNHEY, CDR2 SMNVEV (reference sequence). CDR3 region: CANQITSRNSPSGNTIYF. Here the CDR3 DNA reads TGTGCCAACCAAATAACATCCAGGAACAGTCCTTCTGGAAACACCATATATTTT.

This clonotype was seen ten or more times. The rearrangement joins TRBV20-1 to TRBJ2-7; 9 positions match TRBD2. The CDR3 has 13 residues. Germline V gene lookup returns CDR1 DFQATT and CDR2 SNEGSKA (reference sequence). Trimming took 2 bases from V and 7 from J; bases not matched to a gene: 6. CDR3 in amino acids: CSARPSGMREQYV. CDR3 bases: TGCAGTGCTAGACCTAGCGGGATGAGGGAGCAGTACGTC.

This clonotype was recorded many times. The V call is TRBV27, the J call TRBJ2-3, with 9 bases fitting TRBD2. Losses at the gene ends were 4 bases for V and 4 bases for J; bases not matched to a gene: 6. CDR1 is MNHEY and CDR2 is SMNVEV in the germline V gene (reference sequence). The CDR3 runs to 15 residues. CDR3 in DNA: TGTGCCAGCAGTTCCGGCGGGGGGGGTTCAGATACGCAGTATTTT. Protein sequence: CASSSGGGGSDTQYF.

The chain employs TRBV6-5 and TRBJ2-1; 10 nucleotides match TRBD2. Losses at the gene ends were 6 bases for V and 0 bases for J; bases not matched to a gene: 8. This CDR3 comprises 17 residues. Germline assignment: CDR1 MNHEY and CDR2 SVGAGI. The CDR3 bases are TGTGCCAGCAGACACCTTAGCGGGAGGAGCTCCTACAATGAGCAGTTCTTC. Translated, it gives CASRHLSGRSSYNEQFF.

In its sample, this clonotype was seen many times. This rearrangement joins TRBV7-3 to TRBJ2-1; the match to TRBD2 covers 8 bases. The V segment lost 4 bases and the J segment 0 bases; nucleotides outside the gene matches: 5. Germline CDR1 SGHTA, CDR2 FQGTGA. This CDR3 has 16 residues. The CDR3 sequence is CASSSVAGSSYNEQFF. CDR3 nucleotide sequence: TGTGCCAGCAGCTCTGTAGCGGGGAGCTCCTACAATGAGCAGTTCTTC.

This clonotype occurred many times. CDR3 sequence (DNA): TGTGCCAGCAGCTTAGTAGCAGGTGCCACTAATGAAAAACTGTTTTTT. Translating gives CASSLVAGATNEKLFF. The chain recombines TRBV7-2 with TRBJ1-4, with D unclear. The CDR3 extends over 16 amino acids. V lost 1 base to trimming and J lost 2 bases, with 11 bases between them. In germline, CDR1 is SGHTA, CDR2 FQGNSA.

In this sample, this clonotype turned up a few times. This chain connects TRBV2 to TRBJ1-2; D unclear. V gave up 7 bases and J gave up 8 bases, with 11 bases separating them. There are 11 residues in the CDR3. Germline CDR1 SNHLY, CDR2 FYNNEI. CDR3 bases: TGTGCCAGCACCCCTAGCGGGGGCTACACCTTC. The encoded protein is CASTPSGGYTF.

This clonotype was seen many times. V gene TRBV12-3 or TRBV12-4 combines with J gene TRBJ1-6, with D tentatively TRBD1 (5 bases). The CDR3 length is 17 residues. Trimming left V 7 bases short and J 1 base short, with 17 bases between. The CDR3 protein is CASNQSRERSYNSPLHF. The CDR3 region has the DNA TGTGCCAGCAACCAAAGCAGGGAGAGGTCCTATAATTCACCCCTCCACTTT.

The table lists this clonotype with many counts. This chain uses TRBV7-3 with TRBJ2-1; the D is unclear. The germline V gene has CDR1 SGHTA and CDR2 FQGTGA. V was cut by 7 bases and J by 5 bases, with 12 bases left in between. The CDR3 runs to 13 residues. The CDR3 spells CASMAGTNNEQFF. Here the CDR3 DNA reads TGTGCCAGCATGGCCGGTACGAACAATGAGCAGTTCTTC. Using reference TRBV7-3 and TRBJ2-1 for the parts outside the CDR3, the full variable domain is GAGVSQTPSNKVTEKGKYVELRCDPISGHTALYWYRQSLGQGPEFLIYFQGTGAADDSGLPNDRFFAVRPEGSVSTLKIQRTERGDSAVYLCASMAGTNNEQFFGPGTRLTVL.

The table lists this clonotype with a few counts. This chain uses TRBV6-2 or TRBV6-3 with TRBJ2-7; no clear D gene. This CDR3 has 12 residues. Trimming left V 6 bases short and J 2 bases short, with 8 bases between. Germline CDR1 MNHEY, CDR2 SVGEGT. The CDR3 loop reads CASSPHPYEQYF. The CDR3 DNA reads TGTGCCAGCAGCCCACATCCCTACGAGCAGTACTTC.

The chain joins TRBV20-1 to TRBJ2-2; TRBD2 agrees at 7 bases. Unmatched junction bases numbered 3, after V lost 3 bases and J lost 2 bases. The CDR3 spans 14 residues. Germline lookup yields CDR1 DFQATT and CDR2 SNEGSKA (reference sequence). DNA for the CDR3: TGCAGTGCTAGCGGGGGGACTAACACCGGGGAGCTGTTTTTT. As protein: CSASGGTNTGELFF.

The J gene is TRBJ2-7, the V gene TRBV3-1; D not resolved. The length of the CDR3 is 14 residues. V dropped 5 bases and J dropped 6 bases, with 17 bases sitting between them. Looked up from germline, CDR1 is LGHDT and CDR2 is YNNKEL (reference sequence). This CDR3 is CASSSGSEVGEQYF. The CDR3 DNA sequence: TGTGCCAGCAGCTCCGGGTCTGAGGTAGGCGAGCAGTACTTC.

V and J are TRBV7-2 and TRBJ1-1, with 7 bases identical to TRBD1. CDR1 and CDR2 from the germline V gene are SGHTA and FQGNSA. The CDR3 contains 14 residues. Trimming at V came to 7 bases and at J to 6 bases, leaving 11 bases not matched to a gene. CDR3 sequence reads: CASNPTGLVSEAFF. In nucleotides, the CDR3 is TGTGCCAGCAACCCGACAGGGTTAGTTTCTGAAGCTTTCTTT.